The rows below give T cell receptor beta chains drawn from one sample of a study of Tregs in tolerant kidney transplant recipients. The data were produced by immunoSEQ multiplex PCR, yet TCRdb's version contains in-frame clones alone and is incomplete. Seen here are approximately 60,000 clones, about 87% observed once, and the top ten hold under 4.5%. The specimen comprised CD4+ T cells from blood (PBMCs), sampled 6 months after the transplant. The receptors here all came from a human patient who received a combined kidney and bone marrow transplant. Some T cells may be graft donor cells. CDR3s include the opening cysteine and the closing phenylalanine or tryptophan. A D gene is named only where the DNA matches it firmly. Clone size, where shown, is once, few, many, or a class for clones that have expanded.

v_gene	j_gene	abundance	d_gene	CDR3nt	CDR3aa
TRBV6-6	TRBJ2-1	once	-	TGTGCCAGCAGTTACTCTTTGTATTTCTCTGAGCAGTTCTTC	CASSYSLYFSEQFF
TRBV4-2	TRBJ2-4	-	TRBD2	TGTGCCAGCAGCCAAGGACTAGCGGAAAACATTCAGTACTTC	CASSQGLAENIQYF
TRBV6-6	TRBJ1-2	-	-	TGTGCCAGCAGGATTAGCACCGGCTATGGCTACACCTTC	CASRISTGYGYTF
TRBV4-3	TRBJ2-7	-	TRBD1	TGCGCCAGCAGCCCCGGGACAGGGGGTCGCGAGCAGTACTTC	CASSPGTGGREQYF
TRBV6-1	TRBJ1-5	-	-	TGTGCCAGCAGTGTCTTGGACACGTATAGCAATCAGCCCCAGCATTTT	CASSVLDTYSNQPQHF
TRBV9	TRBJ2-3	-	TRBD2	TGTGCCAGCAGCGTAGGACTAGCGGAGGTAGATACGCAGTATTTT	CASSVGLAEVDTQYF
TRBV18	TRBJ2-1	-	-	TGTGCCAGCTCACCTGTCATCGGCAATGAGCAGTTCTTC	CASSPVIGNEQFF
TRBV29-1	TRBJ2-7	-	TRBD1	TGCAGCGTGTCGGGACAGAGCTCCTACGAGCAGTACTTC	CSVSGQSSYEQYF
TRBV7-2	TRBJ2-3	-	TRBD1	TGTGCCACCGGGACAGTTGGATCGCATACGCAGTATTTT	CATGTVGSHTQYF
TRBV9	TRBJ2-2	-	TRBD1	TGTGCCAGCAGCGCGGGACAGGGGGCTTCCGGGGAGCTGTTTTTT	CASSAGQGASGELFF
TRBV18	TRBJ2-5	-	-	TGTGCCAGCTCACCCCTTGGGGGCATCCAAGAGACCCAGTACTTC	CASSPLGGIQETQYF
TRBV4-1	TRBJ1-4	few	-	TGCGCCAGCAGCCAAGGAGGGATGGGTGAAAAACTGTTTTTT	CASSQGGMGEKLFF
TRBV11-3	TRBJ2-3	once	TRBD2	TGTGCCAGCGGGGGTGGCGGGAGGGCCACAGATACGCAGTATTTT	CASGGGGRATDTQYF
TRBV2	TRBJ2-7	-	TRBD1	TGTGCCAGCAGAAACAGGGGCCTAAACGAGCAGTACTTC	CASRNRGLNEQYF
TRBV28	TRBJ1-1	-	-	TGTGCCAGTGTCCGGACAGACATTTTCTCTGAAGCTTTCTTT	CASVRTDIFSEAFF
TRBV10-3	TRBJ2-7	few	-	TGTGCCACCCACCCCGGAGGTCTACGTAACGAGCAGTACTTC	CATHPGGLRNEQYF
TRBV15	TRBJ2-2	once	-	TGTGCCACCAGCAGAGATCTGCGTACCGGGGAGCTGTTTTTT	CATSRDLRTGELFF
TRBV5-1	TRBJ2-3	once	TRBD2	TGCGCCAGCAGCCCATTAGCGGGAGGGGGCACAGATACGCAGTATTTT	CASSPLAGGGTDTQYF
TRBV2	TRBJ2-5	-	TRBD2	TGTGCCAGCGAAGGGACTAGCGACCAGACCCAGTACTTC	CASEGTSDQTQYF
TRBV11-3	TRBJ1-4	-	TRBD1	TGTGCCAGCAGCTTAACTCGACAGGGGGGAGAAAAACTGTTTTTT	CASSLTRQGGEKLFF
TRBV7-8	TRBJ2-7	-	TRBD2	TGTGCCAGCAGCCGACTAGCGAACTCCTACGAGCAGTACTTC	CASSRLANSYEQYF
TRBV6-5	TRBJ2-7	-	-	TGTGCCAGCAGTTACACTAGGACTGCTTACGAGCAGTACTTC	CASSYTRTAYEQYF
TRBV7-8	TRBJ2-1	-	-	TGTGCCAGCAGCTCCAGGCGTACCGGCTCCTACAATGAGCAGTTCTTC	CASSSRRTGSYNEQFF
TRBV19	TRBJ2-1	-	TRBD2	TGTGCCAGTAGTGCCCTGCGGACTAGCGGGAGTCATAATGAGCAGTTCTTC	CASSALRTSGSHNEQFF
TRBV7-9	TRBJ1-4	-	-	TGTGCCAGCAGTGGGACTCATCATGAAAAACTGTTTTTT	CASSGTHHEKLFF
TRBV5-6	TRBJ1-2	-	TRBD1	TGTGCCAGCAGCCTTCTAGGACAGGGGAATGGCTACACCTTC	CASSLLGQGNGYTF
TRBV18	TRBJ1-2	-	TRBD1	TGTGCCAGCTCACTTGGAAGGGGGCGCAGCTATGGCTACACCTTC	CASSLGRGRSYGYTF
TRBV7-8	TRBJ1-6	-	TRBD1	TGTGCCAGCAGCCAGCGGACAGGGGGCAGTAGTTCACCCCTCCACTTT	CASSQRTGGSSSPLHF